This TCR beta chain was documented in a study of blood T cell repertoires in COVID-19. Repertoires were generated with immunoSEQ multiplex PCR, while TCRdb's copy carries only in-frame clones and drops some. The sample contains roughly 250,000 clones, 84% of which appear only once. V lost 0 bases and J lost 5, with 5 bases in between. This CDR3 is built from 13 residues. Per germline, CDR1 SEHNR and CDR2 FQNEAQ (reference sequence). The chain carries TRBV7-9 and TRBJ1-5, with D unresolved. Sequenced sample: peripheral blood. The clonotype was recovered from a woman between 35 and 50 years old who had recovered from COVID-19. The CDR3 region is CASSLAADQPQHF. As DNA, the CDR3 is TGTGCCAGCAGCTTAGCGGCCGATCAGCCCCAGCATTTT.